This T cell receptor (beta chain) was captured in a study of regulatory T cells in long-lasting Graves disease. The table lists this clonotype with many counts. Noted time point: persistent/refractory GD, antithyroid drugs over 5 years with positive TRAb. PBMCs provided the RNA from which the TCR library was made. Through Arm-PCR of CDR3 regions and iRepertoire HTBI primers, TCR beta libraries were built. In TCRdb, the multiplex PCR reads were re-called with MiXCR into one record per CDR3 protein. Among some 370,000 distinct CDR3 sequences listed, 20% to 25% were seen once. Germline CDR1 and CDR2: MDHEN and SYDVKM. There are 13 residues in the CDR3. J gave up 4 bases and V 8 bases, and 7 bases lay outside the gene matches.

This sequence originates from a woman between 40 and 55 years old with Graves disease. The chain joins TRBV28 to TRBJ2-5; TRBD1 agrees at 7 bases. This material consisted of peripheral blood mononuclear cells (PBMCs), taken when the disease was refractory, from a patient treated with antithyroid drugs. This chain's CDR3 is CASGDRVGETQYF. In DNA form, the CDR3 reads TGTGCCAGCGGCGACAGGGTTGGAGAGACCCAGTACTTC.